The 32 T cell receptor beta chains below all came from one sample that was sequenced in a study of molecular identifiers for immune sequencing clone quantification. From the PCR reads, TCRdb called clonotypes with MiXCR, one entry per CDR3 protein. Of under 350,000 distinct CDR3 sequences listed, roughly a quarter were seen once; the top ten hold about 0.7%. Material for sequencing was naive CD8+ T cells from blood, with Jurkat cell RNA spiked in. The subset denotes: FACS-sorted CD8+CD4-CCR7+CD45RA+ naive T cells. The receptors come from a human donor in good health. Some libraries in this study had Jurkat cell RNA spiked in.

This clonotype occurred a few times. V and J are TRBV25-1 and TRBJ2-1; D is possibly TRBD1 or TRBD2 (5 bases each). The CDR3 runs to 16 residues. CDR1 MGHDK and CDR2 SYGVNS come from the germline V gene. The ends were cut back, 3 bases at V and 3 bases at J, with 15 bases in the middle. The CDR3 spells CASSEGTSHFYNEQFF. As DNA, the CDR3 is TGTGCCAGCAGTGAGGGGACCTCTCACTTCTACAATGAGCAGTTCTTC.

Concerning this clonotype itself: A clone one base away is much larger, so this may be a read error. This chain links TRBV27 with TRBJ1-4, with unresolved D. CDR1 is MNHEY, CDR2 SMNVEV, per germline (reference sequence). Trimming took 2 bases from V and 7 from J, leaving 17 bases between them. The CDR3 covers 16 residues. The CDR3 sequence: CASSLLCPYTIEKLFF. The CDR3 DNA reads TGTGCCAGCAGTTTACTCTGCCCCTATACGATTGAAAAACTGTTTTTT.

The rearrangement joins TRBV7-8 to TRBJ2-5; D is unclear. Deletions cut 1 base from V and 3 bases from J, with 9 bases between. In germline, CDR1 is SGHVS, CDR2 FQNEAQ. This CDR3 spans 14 amino acids. CDR3 sequence: CASSLGVSKETQYF. The CDR3 region has the DNA TGTGCCAGCAGCTTAGGTGTCTCAAAAGAGACCCAGTACTTC.

This clonotype was counted a few times. V and J are TRBV4-3 and TRBJ2-7, with TRBD1 identical over 7 bases. CDR1 is LGHNA and CDR2 is YSLEER in the germline V gene. The CDR3 is made up of 16 amino acids. J was trimmed by 2 bases and V by 0 bases; bases with no gene match: 7. The CDR3 reads CASSQDRSQGAYEQYF. In DNA, the CDR3 is TGCGCCAGCAGCCAAGATCGGTCCCAGGGGGCCTACGAGCAGTACTTC.

This clonotype was seen ten or more times. J is TRBJ1-5 and V is TRBV28, with no clear D. Germline values: CDR1 MDHEN, CDR2 SYDVKM. This CDR3 has 13 amino acids. Trimming removed 9 bases from V and 7 bases from J, with 16 bases in between. As DNA, the CDR3 is TGTGCCAGTAAAACCCCCCACAGCCAGCCCCAGCATTTT. Amino acids: CASKTPHSQPQHF.

This clonotype has just a few counts. The J gene is TRBJ2-3, the V gene TRBV10-2; D is tentatively TRBD1 or TRBD2 (5 bases each). V was cut by 2 bases and J by 6 bases, with 18 bases left in between. This CDR3 spans 16 amino acids. Per germline, CDR1 WSHSY and CDR2 SAAADI. CDR3 loop: CASSEEAAGLDDTQYF. The CDR3 coding sequence is TGCGCCAGCAGTGAGGAAGCGGCAGGGCTTGACGATACGCAGTATTTT.

This chain connects TRBV6-5 to TRBJ2-5, with 10 bases fitting TRBD2. The CDR3 length is 17 residues. Germline lookup yields CDR1 MNHEY and CDR2 SVGAGI. The trim removed 2 bases at V and 5 bases at J, leaving 11 bases unmatched. DNA of the CDR3: TGTGCCAGCAGTTACCGTCTAGCGGGAGTCATAGGCGAGACCCAGTACTTC. Its translation is CASSYRLAGVIGETQYF.

This clonotype was seen more than once but under ten times. J is TRBJ1-3 and V is TRBV18; the D is unclear. This CDR3 region has 14 residues. V was shortened by 6 bases and J by 1 base, with 10 bases between the two germline ends. In germline, CDR1 is KGHSH, CDR2 LQKENI. CDR3 nucleotide sequence: TGTGCCAGCTCCCCGGATTTGTCTGGAAACACCATATATTTT. Its protein product is CASSPDLSGNTIYF.

This clonotype has at least ten counts. The chain has TRBV4-3 and TRBJ1-5, with D tentatively TRBD1 (6 bases). Germline V CDR1 and CDR2: LGHNA, YSLEER. The V and J ends lost 0 bases and 7 bases respectively, with 16 bases between them. The CDR3 spans 16 residues. The CDR3 bases are TGCGCCAGCAGCCAAGATCGAGGGGGGCTCCGGCAGCCCCAGCATTTT. Encoded protein: CASSQDRGGLRQPQHF.

The rearrangement uses TRBV4-1 and TRBJ1-4; 8 bases are shared with TRBD1. This CDR3 spans 15 amino acids. Trimming removed 6 bases from V and 8 bases from J; junction bases left unmatched: 11. In germline, CDR1 is MGHRA, CDR2 YSYEKL. The CDR3 DNA sequence: TGCGCCAGCAGACAGGGGGTGGGTTTGTCGGAAAAACTGTTTTTT. This codes for CASRQGVGLSEKLFF.

The V call is TRBV29-1, the J call TRBJ1-2; 9 bases are shared with TRBD1. Germline CDR1 is SQVTM and CDR2 is ANQGSEA. The CDR3 runs 15 residues. J gave up 3 bases and V 1 base, and 6 bases lay outside the gene matches. The CDR3 here is CSVEGGTGFDYGYTF. The CDR3 nucleotides are TGCAGCGTTGAAGGGGGGACAGGGTTTGACTATGGCTACACCTTC. The full variable domain, completed using reference TRBV29-1 and TRBJ1-2, is SAVISQKPSRDICQRGTSLTIQCQVDSQVTMMFWYRQQPGQSLTLIATANQGSEATYESGFVIDKFPISRPNLTFSTLTVSNMSPEDSSIYLCSVEGGTGFDYGYTFGSGTRLTVV.

In this sample, this clonotype turned up many times. The chain carries TRBV12-3 or TRBV12-4 and TRBJ2-7; 7 positions match TRBD1. J gave up 2 bases and V 5 bases, and 6 bases lay outside the gene matches. The CDR3 length is 14 residues. For the CDR3, the DNA is TGTGCCAGCAGTCCTGGGGACAGAACCTACGAGCAGTACTTC. Amino acids: CASSPGDRTYEQYF.

Comments on this clonotype: A much larger clone lies one base from this, so it may be a read error. The chain carries TRBV7-6 and TRBJ2-2, with no clear D. CDR1 and CDR2 (germline): SGHVS, FNYEAQ. This CDR3 is built from 14 residues. Trimming shortened V by 0 bases and J by 6 bases, and 8 bases separated the two germline ends. CDR3 loop: CASSLAFGPGELFF. In DNA form, the CDR3 reads TGTGCCAGCAGCTTAGCTTTTGGGCCCGGGGAGCTGTTTTTT.

This clonotype was detected only a few times. This chain joins TRBV4-3 and TRBJ1-5; 7 positions agree with TRBD1. Trimming removed 0 bases from V and 3 bases from J; junction bases left unmatched: 2. This CDR3 has 15 amino acids. The germline gives CDR1 LGHNA, CDR2 YSLEER. This CDR3 reads CASSQDRGDNQPQHF. CDR3 sequence (DNA): TGCGCCAGCAGCCAAGACAGGGGGGACAATCAGCCCCAGCATTTT.

This chain connects TRBV19 to TRBJ1-2; D ambiguous. From germline, CDR1 is LNHDA and CDR2 SQIVND (reference sequence). V dropped 6 bases and J dropped 3 bases, with 17 bases sitting between them. The CDR3 has 15 amino acids. The CDR3 loop is CASRMILSSDYGYTF. Here the CDR3 DNA reads TGTGCCAGTAGGATGATTCTGTCCTCTGACTATGGCTACACCTTC.

This clonotype was recorded many times. This sequence joins TRBV4-3 and TRBJ1-6; D gene unclear. The V end was cut by 0 bases, the J end by 4 bases, with 13 bases between. This CDR3 contains 17 residues. Per germline, CDR1 LGHNA and CDR2 YSLEER. CDR3 DNA: TGCGCCAGCAGCCAAGATGGACCAAGGTCTTATAATTCACCCCTCCACTTT. Amino acids: CASSQDGPRSYNSPLHF.

In this sample, this clonotype turned up a few times. The chain carries TRBV7-9 and TRBJ2-6; D is uncertain. This CDR3 has 16 amino acids. Germline CDR1 and CDR2: SEHNR and FQNEAQ (reference sequence). Trimming removed 1 base from V and 1 base from J, with 8 bases in between. The CDR3 reads CASSLETQSGANVLTF. Written as DNA, the CDR3 is TGTGCCAGCAGCTTAGAGACACAGTCTGGGGCCAACGTCCTGACTTTC.

This clonotype showed up many times. The chain recombines TRBV29-1 with TRBJ2-3, with 9 bases aligning to TRBD2. CDR3 length: 15 residues. The ends lost 2 bases at V and 0 bases at J; junction bases unmatched: 3. CDR1 SQVTM and CDR2 ANQGSEA come from the germline V gene. The CDR3 protein is CSVERRGGSTDTQYF. The CDR3 nucleotides read TGCAGCGTTGAAAGGCGGGGGGGAAGCACAGATACGCAGTATTTT.

As regards this clonotype: Given a much more abundant clone one base away, this may be a read error. V usage is TRBV20-1 and J usage is TRBJ2-7; the match to TRBD2 covers 10 bases. The germline V gene encodes CDR1 DFQATT and CDR2 SNEGSKA (reference sequence). The CDR3 contains 15 residues. Germline trimming cut 5 bases from V and 3 bases from J; bases unmatched to any gene: 10. For the CDR3, the DNA is TGCAGTGCTGGATCCGTAGCGGGAGGTAGCTACGAGCAGTACTTC. This codes for CSAGSVAGGSYEQYF.

The chain links TRBV2 to TRBJ1-2, with D unclear. Germline CDR1 and CDR2: SNHLY and FYNNEI. This CDR3 spans 12 amino acids. Trimming stripped 3 bases from V and 4 bases from J, with 6 bases between. Here the CDR3 reads CASSDGSYGYTF. CDR3 sequence (DNA): TGTGCCAGCAGTGACGGAAGCTATGGCTACACCTTC.

This clonotype was seen repeatedly, ten times or more. This chain uses TRBV7-9 with TRBJ2-2, with 9 bases aligning to TRBD1. Losses at the gene ends were 6 bases for V and 6 bases for J; bases not matched to a gene: 14. This CDR3 region has 17 residues. CDR1 is SEHNR, CDR2 FQNEAQ, per germline (reference sequence). The CDR3 loop is CASSTPGTGPGAGELFF. DNA for the CDR3: TGTGCCAGCAGTACCCCCGGGACAGGGCCTGGCGCCGGGGAGCTGTTTTTT.

This clonotype was counted at least ten times. In DNA, the CDR3 is TGCAGTGCTAGAGATTTTCAAGCTTTCTTT. Protein product: CSARDFQAFF. The V and J genes are TRBV20-1 and TRBJ1-1, with D hard to call. CDR3 length: 10 amino acids. The germline V gene encodes CDR1 DFQATT and CDR2 SNEGSKA (reference sequence). V dropped 0 bases and J dropped 9 bases, with 5 bases sitting between them.

The chain links TRBV4-3 to TRBJ2-1; the D gene is possibly TRBD2 (6 bases). V was cut by 0 bases and J by 3 bases, with 12 bases left in between. The CDR3 loop spans 16 amino acids. CDR1 and CDR2 (germline): LGHNA, YSLEER. CDR3 protein: CASSQDRGFLYNEQFF. Written as DNA, the CDR3 is TGCGCCAGCAGCCAAGATCGGGGGTTCCTCTACAATGAGCAGTTCTTC.

This clonotype was detected a few times. The chain is built from TRBV19 and TRBJ2-5; 12 nucleotides line up with TRBD2. The CDR3 is 20 residues long. V lost 0 bases, J lost 0 bases, and 11 bases stayed unmatched. Germline V gene lookup returns CDR1 LNHDA and CDR2 SQIVND (reference sequence). The CDR3 is CASSIDFEGLAGLDQETQYF. The CDR3 coding sequence is TGTGCCAGTAGTATAGATTTTGAGGGACTAGCGGGCCTGGACCAAGAGACCCAGTACTTC.

This clonotype has just a few counts. The V gene is TRBV5-1, the J gene TRBJ2-2; D unresolved. CDR1 is SGHRS, CDR2 YFSETQ, per germline. V lost 2 bases and J 2 bases, leaving 10 bases between the germline ends. The CDR3 runs 15 residues. This CDR3 is CASSLYTANTGELFF. In DNA, the CDR3 is TGCGCCAGCAGCTTATATACAGCTAACACCGGGGAGCTGTTTTTT.

To note about this clonotype: The junction differs from germline at one of its ends, possibly a read error. The chain employs TRBV7-9 and TRBJ2-7; tentative D call: TRBD2 (5 bases). CDR1 is SEHNR, CDR2 FQNEAQ, per germline (reference sequence). The CDR3 contains 13 residues. The CDR3 DNA follows: TGTGCCAGCAGCTTAGGGCGGGCCAACGAGCAGTGCTTC. Encoded protein: CASSLGRANEQCF.

This clonotype was picked up many times. The chain has TRBV28 and TRBJ2-7; 8 nucleotides align to TRBD2. The V gene end was trimmed by 6 bases and the J gene end by 6 bases; junction bases not matched to a gene: 10. Germline V gene data show CDR1 as MDHEN and CDR2 as SYDVKM. The CDR3 is made up of 14 amino acids. The CDR3: CASSPAGAQVEQYF. The DNA of the CDR3 is TGTGCCAGCAGCCCAGCGGGAGCCCAGGTCGAGCAGTACTTC.

This clonotype occurred once. Germline and junction disagree at one end, which may indicate a read error. This chain links TRBV3-1 with TRBJ2-7; D assignment may be TRBD1 or TRBD2 (5 bases each). Per germline, CDR1 LGHDT and CDR2 YNNKEL (reference sequence). This CDR3 comprises 15 residues. This chain's CDR3 is CASSQDRDGSYEQCF. CDR3 bases: TGTGCCAGCAGCCAAGACAGGGACGGGTCCTACGAGCAGTGCTTC.

This clonotype was counted ten times or more. V usage is TRBV7-2 and J usage is TRBJ2-3; 8 nucleotides agree with TRBD2. J lost 2 bases, V lost 7 bases, and 11 bases had no gene match. Germline V gene lookup returns CDR1 SGHTA and CDR2 FQGNSA. The CDR3 loop spans 16 amino acids. CDR3 in amino acids: CASTEGAGGLTDTQYF. CDR3 in DNA: TGTGCCAGCACCGAAGGGGCGGGGGGTCTCACAGATACGCAGTATTTT.

In this sample, this clonotype turned up a few times. The chain carries TRBV6-5 and TRBJ2-7, with 16 nucleotides matching TRBD2. V trimming: 6 bases; J trimming: 7 bases; junction bases outside the gene matches: 6. Per the germline V gene, CDR1 is MNHEY and CDR2 is SVGAGI. This CDR3 comprises 15 residues. CDR3 bases: TGTGCCAGCAGACCGGGACTAGCGGGAGGGCGTGAGCAGTACTTC. This encodes CASRPGLAGGREQYF.

CDR3 coding DNA: TGTGCCAGCAGTGCGGGGGGGACAGGGTCAGATACGCAGTATTTT. Translating gives CASSAGGTGSDTQYF. The genes are TRBV12-3 or TRBV12-4 and TRBJ2-3; D tentatively fits TRBD1 or TRBD2 (9 bases each). V lost 5 bases and J lost 4, with 16 bases in between. This CDR3 region has 15 residues.

This clonotype was observed many times. The V and J genes are TRBV4-1 and TRBJ2-1, with D possibly matching TRBD1 (6 bases). Germline V gives CDR1 MGHRA, CDR2 YSYEKL. V gave up 3 bases and J gave up 7 bases, with 16 bases separating them. CDR3 length: 15 residues. The CDR3 nucleotides are TGCGCCAGCAGCCAGAGGGATACAGGGTGGAATGAGCAGTTCTTC. Translated, it gives CASSQRDTGWNEQFF.